This T cell receptor (beta chain) was observed in a study of T-cell reconstitution after alpha-beta-depleted transplantation in children. General observations from the study: It was surviving recipient T cells and thymic progenitors that gave some patients high TCRbeta diversity at day 60. Two months or so post-transplant, alpha-beta T cells reportedly derived from several hundred expanded graft clones. After one year, T-cell counts and TCRbeta diversity mostly came from new T cells.

Construction of the TCRbeta library involved unique molecular identifiers. TCRdb ran MiXCR on the PCR reads and lists one entry per CDR3 protein. The sample shows about 290,000 distinct CDR3 sequences, about 9.4% of them seen only once. This clonotype was observed at least ten times. The antigen remains unidentified. The clonotype was recovered from a boy under two years old with acute myeloid leukemia, due to receive a stem cell transplant. This sample comprised PBMCs, obtained before TCRalphabeta/CD19-depleted stem cell transplant.

The CDR3 DNA reads TGTGCCAGCAGCTTAGCGGGAGGTGAGAGCGAGCAGTACTTC. This translates into CASSLAGGESEQYF. The V gene is TRBV27, the J gene TRBJ2-7, with 10 bases fitting TRBD2. The CDR3 spans 14 residues. CDR1 and CDR2 from the germline V gene are MNHEY and SMNVEV (reference sequence). J gave up 6 bases and V 6 bases, and 8 bases lay outside the gene matches.